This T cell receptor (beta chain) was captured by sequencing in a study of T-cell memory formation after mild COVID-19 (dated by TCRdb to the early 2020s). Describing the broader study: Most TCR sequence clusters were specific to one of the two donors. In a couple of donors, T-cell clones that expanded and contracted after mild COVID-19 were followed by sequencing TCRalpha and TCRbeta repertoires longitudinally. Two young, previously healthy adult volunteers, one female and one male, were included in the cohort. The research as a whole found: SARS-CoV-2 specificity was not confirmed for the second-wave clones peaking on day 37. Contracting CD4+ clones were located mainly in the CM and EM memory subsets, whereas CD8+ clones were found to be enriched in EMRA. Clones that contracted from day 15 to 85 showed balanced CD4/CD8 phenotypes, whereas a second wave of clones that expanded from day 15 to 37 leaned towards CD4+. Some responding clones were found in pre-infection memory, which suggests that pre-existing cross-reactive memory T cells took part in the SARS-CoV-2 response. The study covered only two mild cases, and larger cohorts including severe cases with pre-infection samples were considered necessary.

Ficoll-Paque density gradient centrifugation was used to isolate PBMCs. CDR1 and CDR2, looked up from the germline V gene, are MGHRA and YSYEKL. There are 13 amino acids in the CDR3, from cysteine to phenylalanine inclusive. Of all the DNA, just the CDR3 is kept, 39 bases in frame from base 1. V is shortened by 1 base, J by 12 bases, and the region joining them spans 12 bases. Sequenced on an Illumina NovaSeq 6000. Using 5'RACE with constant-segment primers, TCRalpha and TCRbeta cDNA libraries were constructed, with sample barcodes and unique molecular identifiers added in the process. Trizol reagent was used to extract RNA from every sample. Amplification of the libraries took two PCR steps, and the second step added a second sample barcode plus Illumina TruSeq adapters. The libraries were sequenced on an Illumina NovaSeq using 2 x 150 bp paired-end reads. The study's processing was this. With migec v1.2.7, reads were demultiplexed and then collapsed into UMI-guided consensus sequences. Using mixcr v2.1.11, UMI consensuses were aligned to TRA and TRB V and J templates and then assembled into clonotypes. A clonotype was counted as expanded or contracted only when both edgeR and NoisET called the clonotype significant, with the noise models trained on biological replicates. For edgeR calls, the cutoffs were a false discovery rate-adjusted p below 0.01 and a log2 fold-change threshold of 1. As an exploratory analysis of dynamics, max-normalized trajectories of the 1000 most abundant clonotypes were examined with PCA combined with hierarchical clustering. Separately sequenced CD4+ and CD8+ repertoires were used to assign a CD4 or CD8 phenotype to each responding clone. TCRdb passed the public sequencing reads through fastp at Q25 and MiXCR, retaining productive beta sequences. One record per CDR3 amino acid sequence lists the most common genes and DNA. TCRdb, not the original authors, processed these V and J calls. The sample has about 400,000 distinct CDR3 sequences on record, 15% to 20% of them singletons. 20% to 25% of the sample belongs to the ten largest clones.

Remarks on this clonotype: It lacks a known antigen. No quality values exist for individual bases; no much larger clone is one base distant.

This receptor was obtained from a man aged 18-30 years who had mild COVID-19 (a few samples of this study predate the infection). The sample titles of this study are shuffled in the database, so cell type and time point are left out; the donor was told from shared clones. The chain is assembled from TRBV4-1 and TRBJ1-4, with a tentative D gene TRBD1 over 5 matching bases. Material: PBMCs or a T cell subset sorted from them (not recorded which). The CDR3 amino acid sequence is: CASSQVSGAELFF. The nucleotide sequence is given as TGCGCCAGCAGCCAAGTATCCGGGGCGGAACTGTTTTTT.